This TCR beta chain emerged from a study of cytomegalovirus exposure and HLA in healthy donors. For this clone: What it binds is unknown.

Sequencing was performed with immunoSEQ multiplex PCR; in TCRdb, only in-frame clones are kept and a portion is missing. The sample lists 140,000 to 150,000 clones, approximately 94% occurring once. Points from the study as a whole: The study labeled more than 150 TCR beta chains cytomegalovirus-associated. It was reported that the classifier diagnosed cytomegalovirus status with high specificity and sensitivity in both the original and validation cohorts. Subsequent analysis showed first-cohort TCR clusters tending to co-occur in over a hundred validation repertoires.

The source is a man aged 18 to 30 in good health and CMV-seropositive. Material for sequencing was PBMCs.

The DNA of the CDR3 is TGTGCCAGCAGCTCCCCCGGGACAGGGTTCACCGGGGAGCTGTTTTTT. Protein product: CASSSPGTGFTGELFF. This rearrangement joins TRBV7-3 to TRBJ2-2; 9 positions agree with TRBD1. This CDR3 spans 16 amino acids. V was clipped by 4 bases and J by 4 bases; unmatched bases: 7. Germline assignment: CDR1 SGHTA and CDR2 FQGTGA.